Below, 10 T cell receptor beta chains from the same sample are listed, as sequenced in a study of T cell responses to AZD1222 COVID-19 vaccine. Measured with immunoSEQ multiplex PCR; TCRdb has only the in-frame clones, and not every one. The sample carries about 110,000 clones, roughly 87% recorded once. This sample comprised peripheral blood, obtained on day 0 of AZD1222 vaccination. The receptors were gathered from an adult in good health.

This chain joins TRBV18 and TRBJ1-5, with D unresolved. This CDR3 is built from 15 residues. Between the trimmed V and J ends, which lost 1 base and 0 bases, there was a span of 7 bases. Germline values: CDR1 KGHSH, CDR2 LQKENI. The CDR3 region is CASSPRRFSNQPQHF. The CDR3 DNA sequence: TGTGCCAGCTCACCACGGAGATTTAGCAATCAGCCCCAGCATTTT.

V gene TRBV4-3 combines with J gene TRBJ2-7; TRBD1 agrees at 9 bases. Per germline, CDR1 LGHNA and CDR2 YSLEER. The CDR3 is 14 amino acids. After removal of 1 base from V and 4 bases from J, the junction contained 2 bases not matched to a gene. The CDR3 DNA follows: TGCGCCAGCAGCCAAGCGGGACAGGGTTACGAGCAGTACTTC. Protein sequence: CASSQAGQGYEQYF.

The genes are TRBV2 and TRBJ1-1; D is undetermined. The CDR3 spans 12 residues. V lost 5 bases and J 5 bases, leaving 9 bases between the germline ends. Germline V gives CDR1 SNHLY, CDR2 FYNNEI. The CDR3 region has the DNA TGTGCCAGCAGTCTAACCCCGACTGAAGCTTTCTTT. Its protein is CASSLTPTEAFF.

The genes are TRBV10-1 and TRBJ2-2, with 7 bases that match TRBD1. Germline values: CDR1 WNHNN, CDR2 SYGVQD (reference sequence). This CDR3 region has 15 residues. The V gene end was trimmed by 4 bases and the J gene end by 0 bases; junction bases not matched to a gene: 2. CDR3 protein: CASSGQGPNTGELFF. Written as DNA, the CDR3 is TGCGCCAGCAGTGGACAGGGCCCGAACACCGGGGAGCTGTTTTTT.

This sequence joins TRBV19 and TRBJ2-1, with TRBD2 matching 8 bases. In germline, CDR1 is LNHDA, CDR2 SQIVND (reference sequence). V lost 3 bases and J lost 9; bases outside the gene matches: 7. The CDR3 is 14 amino acids. The CDR3 DNA follows: TGTGCCAGTAGTATCGGGGGGGGGCCGGGTGAGCAGTTCTTC. It is translated as CASSIGGGPGEQFF. The variable domain in full, completed from reference TRBV19 and TRBJ2-1, reads DGGITQSPKYLFRKEGQNVTLSCEQNLNHDAMYWYRQDPGQGLRLIYYSQIVNDFQKGDIAEGYSVSREKKESFPLTVTSAQKNPTAFYLCASSIGGGPGEQFFGPGTRLTVL.

This chain's CDR3 is CASSPQSNTGELFF. CDR3 in DNA: TGTGCCAGCAGCCCTCAATCGAACACCGGGGAGCTGTTTTTT. The gene calls are TRBV9 and TRBJ2-2; D ambiguous. Germline loops: CDR1 SGDLS, CDR2 YYNGEE. The CDR3 loop spans 14 amino acids. The V end was cut by 4 bases, the J end by 0 bases, with 7 bases between.

This clone showed up just a few times. V gene TRBV19 combines with J gene TRBJ2-3, with 7 positions matching TRBD1. Germline trimming cut 5 bases from V and 8 bases from J; bases unmatched to any gene: 7. The V gene's germline CDR1 is LNHDA and CDR2 SQIVND (reference sequence). There are 13 residues in the CDR3. The CDR3 sequence: CASSQTGQSTQYF. CDR3 nucleotides: TGTGCCAGTAGTCAGACGGGACAGAGTACGCAGTATTTT.

The chain couples TRBV27 to TRBJ1-2, with 7 nucleotides matching TRBD1. Germline loops: CDR1 MNHEY, CDR2 SMNVEV (reference sequence). The CDR3 contains 14 residues. The V gene end was trimmed by 5 bases and the J gene end by 4 bases; junction bases not matched to a gene: 7. The DNA of the CDR3 is TGTGCCAGCAGTAATAAACAGGGGCTCTATGGCTACACCTTC. Amino acid sequence: CASSNKQGLYGYTF.

V and J are TRBV27 and TRBJ2-2; no clear D gene. The CDR3 spans 14 residues. In germline, CDR1 is MNHEY, CDR2 SMNVEV (reference sequence). The V end was cut by 8 bases, the J end by 7 bases, with 17 bases between. Written as DNA, the CDR3 is TGTGCCAGCGGGCGGCCTCTCTCGAGCGGGGAGCTGTTTTTT. It is translated as CASGRPLSSGELFF.

J is TRBJ2-1 and V is TRBV5-1; 13 nucleotides align to TRBD2. The CDR3 is made up of 18 amino acids. V was clipped by 4 bases and J by 4 bases; unmatched bases: 11. CDR1 SGHRS and CDR2 YFSETQ come from the germline V gene. The CDR3 here is CASSPGRLAGGTYNEQFF. CDR3 coding DNA: TGCGCCAGCAGCCCCGGTAGACTAGCGGGGGGAACATACAATGAGCAGTTCTTC.